This T cell receptor beta chain originates from a study of identical twins. Study-wide findings and caveats: The abundant beta clonotypes from cord blood had fewer insertions, and memory repertoires had none of this.

As regards this clonotype: Antigen specificity is unknown.

TCRdb passed the 5' RACE reads through MiXCR, listing each CDR3 protein once. The data contain about 690,000 distinct CDR3 sequences, about 20% of them seen just once; the ten biggest clones take up approximately 4.5%. V lost 1 base and J lost 7; bases outside the gene matches: 3. The CDR3 sequence is 15 residues long. Germline V CDR1 and CDR2: MGHDK, SYGVNS. This sample was shared with a second study, whose subject was T cells expressing NK-cell markers. That report adds: The same clonotypes also predominated in the CD3+CD56-NKG2C+ fraction of a few donors.

The sequenced material came from PBMCs. This sequence joins TRBV25-1 and TRBJ1-4; 10 positions match TRBD1. The sequence was obtained from a woman under 30 in good health. CDR3 bases: TGTGCCAGCAGTGAATTAGGGGACAGGGGTGAAAAACTGTTTTTT. As protein: CASSELGDRGEKLFF.